What follows is one T cell receptor (beta chain) and its context. Authors' analysis steps: Amplification of reference gene primers provided the estimated nucleated cell counts. Using immunoSEQ multiplex PCR, the repertoire was profiled, and TCRdb retains in-frame clones only, with some absent. D and trimming were read from the DNA, whereas the V and J calls and clone size are those reported in that table. The sample records under 200,000 clones, roughly nine tenths being singletons. The CDR3 runs to 17 residues. J gave up 2 bases and V 0 bases, and 6 bases lay outside the gene matches. Germline assignment: CDR1 SGDLS and CDR2 YYNGEE. This specimen comes from a study of blood T cell repertoires in COVID-19. Study details: From the United States, Italy and Spain came samples of acute and convalescent COVID-19. PBMCs, B-cell-depleted T cells, or T cells were the source of the cDNA or gDNA that made up the material.

The V call is TRBV9, the J call TRBJ2-3, with 10 bases aligning to TRBD1. The sample was peripheral blood. This TCR came from a woman in her 70s with acute or convalescent COVID-19. The chain's CDR3 is CASSVEVTGGFTDTQYF. CDR3 nucleotides: TGTGCCAGCAGCGTAGAAGTGACAGGGGGCTTCACAGATACGCAGTATTTT.